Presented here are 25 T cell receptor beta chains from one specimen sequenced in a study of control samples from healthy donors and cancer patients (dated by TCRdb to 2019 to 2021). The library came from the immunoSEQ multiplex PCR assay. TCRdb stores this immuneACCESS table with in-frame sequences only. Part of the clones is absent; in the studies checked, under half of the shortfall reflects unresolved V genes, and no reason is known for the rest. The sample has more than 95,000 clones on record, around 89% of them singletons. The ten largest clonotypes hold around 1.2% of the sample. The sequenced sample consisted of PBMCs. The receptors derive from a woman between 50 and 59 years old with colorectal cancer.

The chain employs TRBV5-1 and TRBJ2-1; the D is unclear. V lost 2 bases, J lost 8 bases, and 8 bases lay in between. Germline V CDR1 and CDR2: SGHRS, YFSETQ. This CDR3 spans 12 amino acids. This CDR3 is CASSFERHEQFF. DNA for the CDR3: TGCGCCAGCAGCTTCGAGAGGCATGAGCAGTTCTTC.

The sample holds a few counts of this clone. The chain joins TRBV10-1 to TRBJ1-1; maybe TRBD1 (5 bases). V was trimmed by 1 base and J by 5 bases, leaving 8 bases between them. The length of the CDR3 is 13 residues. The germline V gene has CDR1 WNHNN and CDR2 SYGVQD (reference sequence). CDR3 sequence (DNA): TGCGCCAGCAGTGAGTACCAGGGAACTGAAGCTTTCTTT. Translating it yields CASSEYQGTEAFF.

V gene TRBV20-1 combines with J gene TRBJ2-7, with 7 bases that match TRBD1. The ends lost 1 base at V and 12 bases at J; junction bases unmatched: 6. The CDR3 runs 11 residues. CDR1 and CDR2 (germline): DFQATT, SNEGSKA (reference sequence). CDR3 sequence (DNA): TGCAGTGCTAGAGCTCAGGGGGTGGCGTACTTC. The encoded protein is CSARAQGVAYF.

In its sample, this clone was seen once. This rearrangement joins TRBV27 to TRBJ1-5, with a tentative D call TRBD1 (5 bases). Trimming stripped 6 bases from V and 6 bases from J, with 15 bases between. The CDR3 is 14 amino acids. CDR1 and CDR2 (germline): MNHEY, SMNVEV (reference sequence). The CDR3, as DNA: TGTGCCAGCAGCAGGGAAGTGGCAGGTCAGCCCCAGCATTTT. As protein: CASSREVAGQPQHF.

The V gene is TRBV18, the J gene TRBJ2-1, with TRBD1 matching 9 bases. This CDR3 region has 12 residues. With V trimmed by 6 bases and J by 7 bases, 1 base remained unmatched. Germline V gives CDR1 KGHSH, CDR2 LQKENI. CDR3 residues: CASSGTGNEQFF. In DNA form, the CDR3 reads TGTGCCAGCTCCGGGACAGGGAATGAGCAGTTCTTC.

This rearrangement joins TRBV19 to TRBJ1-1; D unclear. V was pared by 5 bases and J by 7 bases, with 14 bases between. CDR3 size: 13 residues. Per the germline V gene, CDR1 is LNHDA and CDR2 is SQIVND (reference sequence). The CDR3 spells CASSPTRTGEAFF. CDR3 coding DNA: TGTGCCAGTAGTCCGACCCGGACGGGTGAAGCTTTCTTT.

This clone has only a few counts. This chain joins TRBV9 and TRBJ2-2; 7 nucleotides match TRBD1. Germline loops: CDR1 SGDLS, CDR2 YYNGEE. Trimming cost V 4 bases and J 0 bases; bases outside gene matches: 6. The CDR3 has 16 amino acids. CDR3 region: CASSPTGDPNTGELFF. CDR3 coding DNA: TGTGCCAGCAGCCCTACAGGGGACCCGAACACCGGGGAGCTGTTTTTT.

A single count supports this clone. The CDR3 region is CASSYTMDGDGYTF. The CDR3 DNA reads as TGTGCCAGCAGTTACACAATGGACGGAGATGGCTACACCTTC. The rearrangement uses TRBV6-6 and TRBJ1-2, with D unclear. The V gene's germline CDR1 is MNHNY and CDR2 SVGAGI (reference sequence). This CDR3 spans 14 amino acids. Between the trimmed V and J ends, which lost 2 bases and 6 bases, there was a span of 13 bases.

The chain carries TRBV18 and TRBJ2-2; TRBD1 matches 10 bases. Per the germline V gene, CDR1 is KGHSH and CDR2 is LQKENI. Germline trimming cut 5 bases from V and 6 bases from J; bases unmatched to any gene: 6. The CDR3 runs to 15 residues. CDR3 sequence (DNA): TGTGCCAGCTCAGCGGGACAGGGGCTCCCCGGGGAGCTGTTTTTT. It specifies CASSAGQGLPGELFF.

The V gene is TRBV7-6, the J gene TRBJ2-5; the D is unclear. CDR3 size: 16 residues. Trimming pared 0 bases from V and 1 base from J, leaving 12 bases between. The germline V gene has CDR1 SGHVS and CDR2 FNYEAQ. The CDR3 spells CASSLAEIEGQETQYF. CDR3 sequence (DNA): TGTGCCAGCAGCTTAGCCGAGATTGAAGGCCAAGAGACCCAGTACTTC.

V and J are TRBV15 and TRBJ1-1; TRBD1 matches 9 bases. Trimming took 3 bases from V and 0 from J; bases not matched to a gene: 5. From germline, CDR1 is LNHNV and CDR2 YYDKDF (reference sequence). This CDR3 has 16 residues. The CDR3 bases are TGTGCCACCAGCAGTTGGGACAGGGAAATGAACACTGAAGCTTTCTTT. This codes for CATSSWDREMNTEAFF.

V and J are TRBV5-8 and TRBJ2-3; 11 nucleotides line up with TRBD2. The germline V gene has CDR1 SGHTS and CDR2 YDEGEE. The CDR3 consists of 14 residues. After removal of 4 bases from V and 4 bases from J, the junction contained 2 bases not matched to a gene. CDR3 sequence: CASSPGLAADTQYF. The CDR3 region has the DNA TGTGCCAGCAGCCCGGGACTAGCGGCAGATACGCAGTATTTT.

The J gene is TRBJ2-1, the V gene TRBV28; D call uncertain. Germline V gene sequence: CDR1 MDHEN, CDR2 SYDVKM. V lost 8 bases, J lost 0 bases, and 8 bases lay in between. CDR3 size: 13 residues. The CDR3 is CASGGNSYNEQFF. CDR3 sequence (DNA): TGTGCCAGCGGTGGGAACTCCTACAATGAGCAGTTCTTC.

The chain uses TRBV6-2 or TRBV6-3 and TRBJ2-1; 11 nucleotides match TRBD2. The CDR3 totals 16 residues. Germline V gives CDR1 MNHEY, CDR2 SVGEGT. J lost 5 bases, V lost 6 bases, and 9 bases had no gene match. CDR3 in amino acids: CASSFGTSGSHNEQFF. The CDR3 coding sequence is TGTGCCAGCAGCTTCGGTACTAGCGGGAGTCACAATGAGCAGTTCTTC.

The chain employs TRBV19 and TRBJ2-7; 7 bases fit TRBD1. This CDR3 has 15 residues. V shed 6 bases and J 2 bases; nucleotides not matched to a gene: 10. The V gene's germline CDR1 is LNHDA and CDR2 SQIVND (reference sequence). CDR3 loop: CASRRAGTETYEQYF. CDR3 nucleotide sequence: TGTGCCAGTAGACGAGCCGGGACAGAAACCTACGAGCAGTACTTC.

The CDR3: CAISGRQPNTEAFF. The CDR3 DNA sequence: TGTGCCATCAGTGGGCGACAGCCTAACACTGAAGCTTTCTTT. The chain combines TRBV10-3 with TRBJ1-1, with D possibly being TRBD1 (5 bases). In germline, CDR1 is ENHRY, CDR2 SYGVKD. This CDR3 has 14 amino acids. The V gene lost 4 bases and the J gene lost 2 bases, with 11 bases spanning the gap.

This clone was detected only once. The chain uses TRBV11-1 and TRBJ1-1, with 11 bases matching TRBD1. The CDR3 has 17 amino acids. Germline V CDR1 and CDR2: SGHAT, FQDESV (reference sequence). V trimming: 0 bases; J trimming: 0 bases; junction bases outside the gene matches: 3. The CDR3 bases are TGTGCCAGCAGCTTAGCCGGGACAGGGGGTTTGAACACTGAAGCTTTCTTT. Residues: CASSLAGTGGLNTEAFF. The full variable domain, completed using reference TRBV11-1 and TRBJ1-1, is EAEVAQSPRYKITEKSQAVAFWCDPISGHATLYWYRQILGQGPELLVQFQDESVVDDSQLPKDRFSAERLKGVDSTLKIQPAELGDSAMYLCASSLAGTGGLNTEAFFGQGTRLTVV.

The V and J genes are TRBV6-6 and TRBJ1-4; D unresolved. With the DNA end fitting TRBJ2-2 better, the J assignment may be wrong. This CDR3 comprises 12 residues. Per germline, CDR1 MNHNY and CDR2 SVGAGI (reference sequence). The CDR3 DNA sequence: TGTGCCAGCAGTTCCACGGGCCGGGAGCTGTTTTTT. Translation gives CASSSTGRELFF.

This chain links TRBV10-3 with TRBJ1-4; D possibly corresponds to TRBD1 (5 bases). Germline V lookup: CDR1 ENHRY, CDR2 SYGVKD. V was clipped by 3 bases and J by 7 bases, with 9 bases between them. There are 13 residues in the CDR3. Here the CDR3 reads CAISDRAGEKLFF. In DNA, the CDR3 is TGTGCCATCAGTGACAGGGCAGGTGAAAAACTGTTTTTT.

This CDR3 is CASSVAGAGTEAFF. The CDR3 DNA reads as TGTGCCAGCAGCGTAGCTGGGGCAGGTACTGAAGCTTTCTTT. V gene TRBV9 combines with J gene TRBJ1-1; D may be TRBD1 (5 bases). With 0 bases removed from V and 5 bases from J, the gap between germline ends came to 11 bases. The germline V gene encodes CDR1 SGDLS and CDR2 YYNGEE. The length of the CDR3 is 14 residues.

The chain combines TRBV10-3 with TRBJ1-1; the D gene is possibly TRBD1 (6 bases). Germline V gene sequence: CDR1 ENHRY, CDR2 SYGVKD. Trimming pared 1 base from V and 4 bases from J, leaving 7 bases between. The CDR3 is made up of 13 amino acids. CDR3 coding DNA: TGTGCCATCAGTGAGTTAGGGGGCACTGAAGCTTTCTTT. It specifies CAISELGGTEAFF.

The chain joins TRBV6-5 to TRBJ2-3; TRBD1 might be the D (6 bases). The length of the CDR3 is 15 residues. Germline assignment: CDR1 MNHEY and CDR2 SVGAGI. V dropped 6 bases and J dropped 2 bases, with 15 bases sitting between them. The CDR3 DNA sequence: TGTGCCAGCAGACCACAGGGCATTTACACAGATACGCAGTATTTT. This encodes CASRPQGIYTDTQYF.

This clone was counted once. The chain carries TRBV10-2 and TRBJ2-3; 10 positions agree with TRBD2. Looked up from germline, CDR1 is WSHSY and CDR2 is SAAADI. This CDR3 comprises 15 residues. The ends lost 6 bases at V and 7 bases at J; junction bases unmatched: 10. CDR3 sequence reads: CASRPERGGRYTQYF. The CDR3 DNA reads TGCGCCAGCAGACCCGAGCGGGGGGGCCGTTATACGCAGTATTTT.

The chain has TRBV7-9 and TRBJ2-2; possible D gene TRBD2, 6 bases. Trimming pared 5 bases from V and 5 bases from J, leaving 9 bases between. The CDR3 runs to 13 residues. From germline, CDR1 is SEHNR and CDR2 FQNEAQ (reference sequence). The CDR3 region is CASSIGGTGELFF. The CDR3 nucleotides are TGTGCCAGCAGCATCGGGGGAACCGGGGAGCTGTTTTTT. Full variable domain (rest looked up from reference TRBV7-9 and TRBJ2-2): DTGVSQNPRHKITKRGQNVTFRCDPISEHNRLYWYRQTLGQGPEFLTYFQNEAQLEKSRLLSDRFSAERPKGSFSTLEIQRTEQGDSAMYLCASSIGGTGELFFGEGSRLTVL.

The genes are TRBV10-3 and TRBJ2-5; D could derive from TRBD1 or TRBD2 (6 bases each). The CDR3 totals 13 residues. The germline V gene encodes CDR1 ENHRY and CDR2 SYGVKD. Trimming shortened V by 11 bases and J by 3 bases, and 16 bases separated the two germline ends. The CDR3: CAARLGGEETQYF. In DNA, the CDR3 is TGTGCCGCAAGACTAGGGGGAGAAGAGACCCAGTACTTC.